Below, 15 T cell receptor beta chains from the same sample are listed, as sequenced in a study of blood T cell repertoires in COVID-19. Profiled with immunoSEQ multiplex PCR; TCRdb holds only in-frame clones, not every one. The table shows 130,000 to 150,000 clones, with about four fifths occurring only once. Material for sequencing was peripheral blood. The receptors were sampled from a woman older than 75 with acute or convalescent COVID-19.

V and J are TRBV19 and TRBJ1-2, with TRBD1 matching over 7 bases. V lost 7 bases, J lost 4 bases, and 6 bases stayed unmatched. The CDR3 is made up of 13 amino acids. The germline CDR1 and CDR2 sequences are LNHDA and SQIVND (reference sequence). Here the CDR3 reads CASTSEGAYGYTF. Here the CDR3 DNA reads TGTGCCAGTACCTCCGAGGGGGCCTATGGCTACACCTTC.

In its sample, this clone was seen once. The rearrangement joins TRBV29-1 to TRBJ1-1; D ambiguous. Germline V lookup: CDR1 SQVTM, CDR2 ANQGSEA. This CDR3 has 10 amino acids. V was pared by 5 bases and J by 5 bases, with 6 bases between. The CDR3 nucleotides are TGCAGCGTTAGAGGTACTGAAGCTTTCTTT. Translation: CSVRGTEAFF.

The chain combines TRBV19 with TRBJ1-5; perhaps TRBD1 as D (6 bases). Trimming cost V 4 bases and J 6 bases, with 10 bases left between them. This CDR3 has 13 residues. CDR1 and CDR2 (germline): LNHDA, SQIVND (reference sequence). The CDR3 DNA sequence: TGTGCCAGTAGTAGCAGGGGAACTCAGCCCCAGCATTTT. Translating gives CASSSRGTQPQHF.

This clone was counted between two and nine times. This sequence joins TRBV5-1 and TRBJ1-1; D uncertain. The CDR3 extends over 12 amino acids. Trimming cost V 6 bases and J 9 bases, with 15 bases left between them. Germline-derived CDR1 and CDR2 are SGHRS and YFSETQ. CDR3 loop: CASKRQNDQAFF. The CDR3 DNA reads TGCGCCAGCAAGAGGCAGAATGATCAAGCTTTCTTT. The variable domain in full, completed from reference TRBV5-1 and TRBJ1-1, reads KAGVTQTPRYLIKTRGQQVTLSCSPISGHRSVSWYQQTPGQGLQFLFEYFSETQRNKGNFPGRFSGRQFSNSRSEMNVSTLELGDSALYLCASKRQNDQAFFGQGTRLTVV.

The chain has TRBV5-1 and TRBJ2-1; 9 nucleotides align to TRBD2. Trimming removed 0 bases from V and 7 bases from J; junction bases left unmatched: 8. Germline V gene lookup returns CDR1 SGHRS and CDR2 YFSETQ. CDR3 length: 16 amino acids. The CDR3 loop reads CASSLVWTSAVNEQFF. In DNA form, the CDR3 reads TGCGCCAGCAGCTTGGTATGGACTAGCGCCGTAAATGAGCAGTTCTTC.

The chain joins TRBV9 to TRBJ1-1; 7 bases line up with TRBD1. The ends lost 4 bases at V and 1 base at J; junction bases unmatched: 13. The CDR3 extends over 17 amino acids. Per the germline V gene, CDR1 is SGDLS and CDR2 is YYNGEE. DNA of the CDR3: TGTGCCAGCAGCTTCCGACAGGGCGGCGTCGGGAACACTGAAGCTTTCTTT. Encoded protein: CASSFRQGGVGNTEAFF.

This sequence joins TRBV2 and TRBJ2-1; 9 nucleotides line up with TRBD1. V shed 7 bases and J 5 bases; nucleotides not matched to a gene: 6. Germline assignment: CDR1 SNHLY and CDR2 FYNNEI. The length of the CDR3 is 14 residues. The CDR3 protein is CASNRQGVNNEQFF. Written as DNA, the CDR3 is TGTGCCAGCAATCGACAGGGGGTCAACAATGAGCAGTTCTTC.

A single count supports this clone. The chain carries TRBV9 and TRBJ2-3, with 8 bases aligning to TRBD2. CDR3 length equals 15 residues. With 4 bases clipped from V and 3 bases from J, the junction kept 7 bases outside the gene matches. Per the germline V gene, CDR1 is SGDLS and CDR2 is YYNGEE. In DNA form, the CDR3 reads TGTGCCAGCAGCCCAAATAGCGGGACGACAGATACGCAGTATTTT. It specifies CASSPNSGTTDTQYF.

The chain joins TRBV23-1 to TRBJ2-7, with D uncertain. TRBV23-1 is known as an ORF, though its function is uncertain. Trimming shortened V by 4 bases and J by 3 bases, and 16 bases separated the two germline ends. The CDR3 is made up of 15 amino acids. The CDR3 reads CASSLIGSLGYEQYF. The CDR3 DNA sequence: TGCGCCAGCAGTCTAATCGGGTCCCTGGGCTACGAGCAGTACTTC.

In nucleotides, the CDR3 is TGCGCCAGCAGCTTACGGGGGACAGTTAATATGGGCTACACCTTC. Translation gives CASSLRGTVNMGYTF. The chain uses TRBV5-1 and TRBJ1-2, with 7 bases that match TRBD1. CDR3 size: 15 residues. Germline V gene lookup returns CDR1 SGHRS and CDR2 YFSETQ. V shed 2 bases and J 8 bases; nucleotides not matched to a gene: 12.

The J gene is TRBJ1-5, the V gene TRBV27; D not resolved. V was shortened by 3 bases and J by 5 bases, with 8 bases between the two germline ends. Germline V lookup: CDR1 MNHEY, CDR2 SMNVEV (reference sequence). This CDR3 spans 13 amino acids. The CDR3 spells CASSFDSDQPQHF. For the CDR3, the DNA is TGTGCCAGCAGTTTTGACTCGGATCAGCCCCAGCATTTT.

This clone has only one observation. This chain uses TRBV2 with TRBJ1-2; 7 nucleotides match TRBD1. This CDR3 comprises 15 residues. V shed 5 bases and J 2 bases; nucleotides not matched to a gene: 8. Germline CDR1 and CDR2: SNHLY and FYNNEI. The CDR3 region has the DNA TGTGCCAGCAGTTTCTCCGGGACAGTGAACTATGGCTACACCTTC. It is translated as CASSFSGTVNYGYTF.

V is TRBV6-5 and J is TRBJ2-3; D is perhaps TRBD2 (5 bases). The V end was cut by 6 bases, the J end by 0 bases, with 16 bases between. Germline V gives CDR1 MNHEY, CDR2 SVGAGI. The CDR3 is made up of 16 amino acids. The CDR3 protein is CASSYGSVASTDTQYF. The CDR3 nucleotides read TGTGCCAGCAGCTACGGTAGCGTGGCTAGCACAGATACGCAGTATTTT.

The J gene is TRBJ2-5, the V gene TRBV29-1; possibly TRBD2 for D (5 bases). V was shortened by 8 bases and J by 2 bases, with 9 bases between the two germline ends. Looked up from germline, CDR1 is SQVTM and CDR2 is ANQGSEA. The CDR3 loop spans 11 amino acids. The CDR3 sequence: CSSDLQETQYF. The CDR3 nucleotides are TGCAGCTCGGACTTGCAAGAGACCCAGTACTTC. The full variable domain, rest sourced from reference TRBV29-1 and TRBJ2-5, is SAVISQKPSRDICQRGTSLTIQCQVDSQVTMMFWYRQQPGQSLTLIATANQGSEATYESGFVIDKFPISRPNLTFSTLTVSNMSPEDSSIYLCSSDLQETQYFGPGTRLLVL.

The gene calls are TRBV18 and TRBJ1-2; TRBD1 matches at 10 bases. V lost 0 bases, J lost 3 bases, and 4 bases stayed unmatched. The CDR3 extends over 16 amino acids. Germline CDR1 and CDR2: KGHSH and LQKENI. CDR3 DNA: TGTGCCAGCTCACCACCGGGGACAGGGGTCTACTATGGCTACACCTTC. Its translation is CASSPPGTGVYYGYTF.